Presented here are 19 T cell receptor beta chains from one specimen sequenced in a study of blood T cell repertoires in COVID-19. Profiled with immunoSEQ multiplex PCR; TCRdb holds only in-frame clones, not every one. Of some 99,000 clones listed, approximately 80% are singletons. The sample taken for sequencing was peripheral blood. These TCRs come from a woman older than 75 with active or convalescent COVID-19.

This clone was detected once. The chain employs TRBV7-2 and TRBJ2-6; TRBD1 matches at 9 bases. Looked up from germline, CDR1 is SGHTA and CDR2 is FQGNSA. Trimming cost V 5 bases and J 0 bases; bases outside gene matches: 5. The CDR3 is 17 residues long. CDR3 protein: CASSPGTGNSGANVLTF. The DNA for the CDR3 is TGTGCCAGCAGCCCTGGGACAGGGAACTCTGGGGCCAACGTCCTGACTTTC.

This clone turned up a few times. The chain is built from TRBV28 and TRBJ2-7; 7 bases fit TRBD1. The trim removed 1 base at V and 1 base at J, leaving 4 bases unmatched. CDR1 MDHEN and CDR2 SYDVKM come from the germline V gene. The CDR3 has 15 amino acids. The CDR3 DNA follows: TGTGCCAGCAGTTTATTTCTGGACAGGTCCTACGAGCAGTACTTC. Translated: CASSLFLDRSYEQYF. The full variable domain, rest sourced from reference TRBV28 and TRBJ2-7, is DVKVTQSSRYLVKRTGEKVFLECVQDMDHENMFWYRQDPGLGLRLIYFSYDVKMKEKGDIPEGYSVSREKKERFSLILESASTNQTSMYLCASSLFLDRSYEQYFGPGTRLTVT.

The DNA for the CDR3 is TGTGCCAGCAGATCCGGGACTTTTTTCTACGGTGAGCAGTTCTTC. This encodes CASRSGTFFYGEQFF. The chain is built from TRBV3-1 (or the pseudogene TRBV3-2) and TRBJ2-1; possible D gene TRBD2, 6 bases. CDR1 and CDR2 from the germline V gene are LGHDT and YNNKEL (reference sequence). The CDR3 has 15 amino acids. The V gene lost 6 bases and the J gene lost 9 bases, with 21 bases spanning the gap.

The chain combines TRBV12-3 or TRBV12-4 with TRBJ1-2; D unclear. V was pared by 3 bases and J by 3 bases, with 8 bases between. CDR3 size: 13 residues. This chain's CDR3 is CASSLYGDYGYTF. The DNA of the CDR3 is TGTGCCAGCAGTTTGTACGGAGACTATGGCTACACCTTC.

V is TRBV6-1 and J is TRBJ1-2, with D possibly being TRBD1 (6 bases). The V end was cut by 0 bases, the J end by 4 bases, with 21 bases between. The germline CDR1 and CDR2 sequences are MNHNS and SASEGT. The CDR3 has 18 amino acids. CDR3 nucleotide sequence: TGTGCCAGCAGTGAAGCGAGATGGAGTAGGGGGTCCCCCTATGGCTACACCTTC. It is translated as CASSEARWSRGSPYGYTF.

The CDR3 DNA reads TGCGCCAGCAGCTTGGCTCTAGCGGGAATCCCATTCGGGGAGCAGTTCTTC. Amino acids: CASSLALAGIPFGEQFF. V usage is TRBV5-1 and J usage is TRBJ2-1; 9 nucleotides match TRBD2. The germline V gene has CDR1 SGHRS and CDR2 YFSETQ. This CDR3 contains 17 residues. V lost 0 bases, J lost 10 bases, and 14 bases stayed unmatched.

CDR3 coding DNA: TGCGCCAGCAGCTTGCACCCAGGACAAAATCAAGAGACCCAGTACTTC. Protein product: CASSLHPGQNQETQYF. This rearrangement joins TRBV5-1 to TRBJ2-5, with D maybe TRBD1 (5 bases). V lost 1 base and J lost 2, with 15 bases in between. The CDR3 loop spans 16 amino acids. The germline gives CDR1 SGHRS, CDR2 YFSETQ.

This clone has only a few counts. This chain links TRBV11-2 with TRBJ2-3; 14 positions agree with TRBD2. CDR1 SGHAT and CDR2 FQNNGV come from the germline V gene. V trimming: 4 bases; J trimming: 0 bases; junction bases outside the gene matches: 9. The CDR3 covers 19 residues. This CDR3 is CASSSMAGLAGGSTDTQYF. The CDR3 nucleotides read TGTGCCAGCAGCTCCATGGCTGGACTAGCGGGAGGTAGCACAGATACGCAGTATTTT.

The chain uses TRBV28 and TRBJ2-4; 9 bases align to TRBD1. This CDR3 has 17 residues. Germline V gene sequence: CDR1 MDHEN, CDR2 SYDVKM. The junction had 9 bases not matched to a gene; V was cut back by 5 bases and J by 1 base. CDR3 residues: CASSPRTGAPAKNIQYF. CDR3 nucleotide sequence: TGTGCCAGCAGTCCCCGGACAGGGGCGCCCGCCAAAAACATTCAGTACTTC.

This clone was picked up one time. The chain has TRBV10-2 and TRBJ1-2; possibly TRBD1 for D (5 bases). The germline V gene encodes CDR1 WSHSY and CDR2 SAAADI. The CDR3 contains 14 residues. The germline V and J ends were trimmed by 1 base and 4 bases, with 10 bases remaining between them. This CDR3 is CASSEFQGPYGYTF. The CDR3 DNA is TGCGCCAGCAGTGAGTTTCAGGGTCCCTATGGCTACACCTTC.

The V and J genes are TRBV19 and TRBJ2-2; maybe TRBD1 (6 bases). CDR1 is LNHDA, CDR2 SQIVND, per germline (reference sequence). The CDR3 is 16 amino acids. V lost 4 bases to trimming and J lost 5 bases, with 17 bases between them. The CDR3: CASSRSGHRWTGELFF. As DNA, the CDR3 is TGTGCCAGTAGTAGGTCGGGACACCGGTGGACCGGGGAGCTGTTTTTT.

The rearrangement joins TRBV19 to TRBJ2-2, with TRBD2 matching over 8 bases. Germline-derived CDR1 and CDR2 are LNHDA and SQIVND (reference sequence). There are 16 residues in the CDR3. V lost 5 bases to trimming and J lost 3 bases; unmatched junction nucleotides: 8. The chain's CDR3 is CASSARLALDTGELFF. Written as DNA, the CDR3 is TGTGCCAGTAGTGCACGACTAGCGCTCGACACCGGGGAGCTGTTTTTT.

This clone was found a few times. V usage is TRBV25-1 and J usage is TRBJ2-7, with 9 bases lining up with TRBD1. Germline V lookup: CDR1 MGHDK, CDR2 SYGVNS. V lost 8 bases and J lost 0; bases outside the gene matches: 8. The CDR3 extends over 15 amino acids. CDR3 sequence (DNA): TGTGCCAGCGCACTCGGGACAGGGAGCTCCTACGAGCAGTACTTC. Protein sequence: CASALGTGSSYEQYF.

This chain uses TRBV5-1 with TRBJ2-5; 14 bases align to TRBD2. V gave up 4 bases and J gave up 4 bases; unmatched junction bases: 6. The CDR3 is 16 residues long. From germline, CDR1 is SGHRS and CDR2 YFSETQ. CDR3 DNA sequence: TGCGCCAGCAGCAGGACTAGCGGGAGGAGTGGAGAGACCCAGTACTTC. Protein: CASSRTSGRSGETQYF.

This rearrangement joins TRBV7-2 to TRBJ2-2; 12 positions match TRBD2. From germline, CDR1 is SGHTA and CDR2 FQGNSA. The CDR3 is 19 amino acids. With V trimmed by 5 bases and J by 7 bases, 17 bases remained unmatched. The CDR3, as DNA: TGTGCCAGCAGCCCAAGTGCTCTAGCGGGAGGGCCTCTTTTCGGGGAGCTGTTTTTT. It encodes CASSPSALAGGPLFGELFF. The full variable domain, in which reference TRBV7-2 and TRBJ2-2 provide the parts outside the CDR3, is GAGVSQSPSNKVTEKGKDVELRCDPISGHTALYWYRQSLGQGLEFLIYFQGNSAPDKSGLPSDRFSAERTGGSVSTLTIQRTQQEDSAVYLCASSPSALAGGPLFGELFFGEGSRLTVL.

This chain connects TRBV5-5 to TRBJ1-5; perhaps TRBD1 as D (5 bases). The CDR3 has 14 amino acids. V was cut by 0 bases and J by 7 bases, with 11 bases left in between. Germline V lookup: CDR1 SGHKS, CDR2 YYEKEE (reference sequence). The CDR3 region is CASSLAGQGQPQHF. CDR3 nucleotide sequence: TGTGCCAGCAGCTTGGCCGGGCAGGGACAGCCCCAGCATTTT.

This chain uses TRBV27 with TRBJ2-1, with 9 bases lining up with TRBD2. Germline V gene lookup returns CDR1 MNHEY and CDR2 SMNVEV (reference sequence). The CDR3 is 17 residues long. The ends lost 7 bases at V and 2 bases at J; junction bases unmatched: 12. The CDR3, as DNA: TGTGCCAGCACCACCCGACTAGCGGAGATTACCTACAATGAGCAGTTCTTC. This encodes CASTTRLAEITYNEQFF.

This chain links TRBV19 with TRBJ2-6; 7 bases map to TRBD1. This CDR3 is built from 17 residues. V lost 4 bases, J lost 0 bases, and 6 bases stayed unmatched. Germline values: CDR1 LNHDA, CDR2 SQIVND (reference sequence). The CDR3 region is CASSTLQGLSGANVLTF. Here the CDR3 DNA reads TGTGCCAGTAGTACCCTACAGGGGCTCTCTGGGGCCAACGTCCTGACTTTC.

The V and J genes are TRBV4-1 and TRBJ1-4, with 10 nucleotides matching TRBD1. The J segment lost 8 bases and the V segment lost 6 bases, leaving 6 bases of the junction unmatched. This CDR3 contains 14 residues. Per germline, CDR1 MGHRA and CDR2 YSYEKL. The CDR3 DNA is TGCGCCAGCAGTTCCGGGACAGGGGCCGAAAAACTGTTTTTT. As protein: CASSSGTGAEKLFF.